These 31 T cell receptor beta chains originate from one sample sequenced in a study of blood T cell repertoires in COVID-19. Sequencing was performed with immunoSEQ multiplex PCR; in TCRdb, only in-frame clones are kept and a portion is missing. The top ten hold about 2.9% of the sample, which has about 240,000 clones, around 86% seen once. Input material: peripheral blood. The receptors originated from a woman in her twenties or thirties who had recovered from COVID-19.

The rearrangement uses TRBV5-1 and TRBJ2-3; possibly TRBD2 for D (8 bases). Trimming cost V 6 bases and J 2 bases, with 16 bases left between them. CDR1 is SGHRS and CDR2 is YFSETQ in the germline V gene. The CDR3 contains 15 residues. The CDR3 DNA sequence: TGCGCCAGCAAGATAGCGGGACAGACCACAGATACGCAGTATTTT. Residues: CASKIAGQTTDTQYF.

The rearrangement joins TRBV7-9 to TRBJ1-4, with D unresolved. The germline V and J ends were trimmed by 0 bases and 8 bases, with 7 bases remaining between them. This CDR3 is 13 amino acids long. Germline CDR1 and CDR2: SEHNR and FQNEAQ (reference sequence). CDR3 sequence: CASSLAGGEKLFF. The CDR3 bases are TGTGCCAGCAGCTTAGCCGGAGGCGAAAAACTGTTTTTT.

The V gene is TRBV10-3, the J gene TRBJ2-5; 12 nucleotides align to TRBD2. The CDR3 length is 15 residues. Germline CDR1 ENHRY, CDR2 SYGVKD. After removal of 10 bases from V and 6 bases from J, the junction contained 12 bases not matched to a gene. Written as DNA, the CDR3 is TGTGCCACCTCGGCCCAACTAGCGGGGGGAAAGACCCAGTACTTC. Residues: CATSAQLAGGKTQYF.

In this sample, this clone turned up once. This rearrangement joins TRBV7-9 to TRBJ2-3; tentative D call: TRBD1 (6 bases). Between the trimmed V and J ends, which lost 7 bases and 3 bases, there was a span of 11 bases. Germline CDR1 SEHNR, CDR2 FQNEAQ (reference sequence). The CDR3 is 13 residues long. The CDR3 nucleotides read TGTGCCAGCAACAACAGGGAAACAGATACGCAGTATTTT. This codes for CASNNRETDTQYF.

CDR3 nucleotides: TGTGCCAGCACCCGAGACAGGGGGCAGAATGAAGCTTTCTTT. Protein sequence: CASTRDRGQNEAFF. The chain couples TRBV6-5 to TRBJ1-1; 10 positions agree with TRBD1. V lost 7 bases, J lost 7 bases, and 9 bases stayed unmatched. Germline CDR1 reads MNHEY; CDR2 reads SVGAGI. The CDR3 is 14 amino acids.

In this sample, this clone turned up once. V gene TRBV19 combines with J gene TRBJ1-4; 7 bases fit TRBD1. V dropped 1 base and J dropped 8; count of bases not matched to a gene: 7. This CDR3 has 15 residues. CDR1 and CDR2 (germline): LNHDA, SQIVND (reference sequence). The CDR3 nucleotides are TGTGCCAGTAGTATAGGAGGGGGCTTCGGCGAAAAACTGTTTTTT. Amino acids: CASSIGGGFGEKLFF.

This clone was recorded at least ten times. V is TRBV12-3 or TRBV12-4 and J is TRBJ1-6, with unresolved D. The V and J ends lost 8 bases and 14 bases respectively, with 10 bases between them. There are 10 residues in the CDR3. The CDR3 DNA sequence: TGTGCCAGCCGCGAGGGATCCCTCCACTTT. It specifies CASREGSLHF.

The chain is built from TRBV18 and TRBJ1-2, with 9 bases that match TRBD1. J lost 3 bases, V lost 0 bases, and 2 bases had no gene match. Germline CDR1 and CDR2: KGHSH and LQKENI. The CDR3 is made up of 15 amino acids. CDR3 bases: TGTGCCAGCTCACCACCCGGACAGGGGTACTATGGCTACACCTTC. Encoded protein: CASSPPGQGYYGYTF.

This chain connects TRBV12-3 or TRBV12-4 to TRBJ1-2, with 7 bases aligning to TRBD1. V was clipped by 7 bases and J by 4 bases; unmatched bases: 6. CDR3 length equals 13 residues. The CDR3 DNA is TGTGCCAGCACCCACAACAGGGGCTATGGCTACACCTTC. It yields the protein CASTHNRGYGYTF.

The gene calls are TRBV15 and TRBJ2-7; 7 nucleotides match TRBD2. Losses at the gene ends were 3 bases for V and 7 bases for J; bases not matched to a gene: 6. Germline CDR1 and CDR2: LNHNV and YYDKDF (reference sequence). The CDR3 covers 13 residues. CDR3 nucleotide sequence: TGTGCCACCAGCAGCGCTACAGCGGGGGAGCAGTACTTC. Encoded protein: CATSSATAGEQYF.

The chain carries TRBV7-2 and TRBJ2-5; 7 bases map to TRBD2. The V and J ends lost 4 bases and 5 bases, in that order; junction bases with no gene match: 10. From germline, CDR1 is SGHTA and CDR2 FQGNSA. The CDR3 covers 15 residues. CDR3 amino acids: CASSYLGGKGETQYF. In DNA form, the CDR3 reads TGTGCCAGCAGCTATTTGGGGGGGAAAGGGGAGACCCAGTACTTC.

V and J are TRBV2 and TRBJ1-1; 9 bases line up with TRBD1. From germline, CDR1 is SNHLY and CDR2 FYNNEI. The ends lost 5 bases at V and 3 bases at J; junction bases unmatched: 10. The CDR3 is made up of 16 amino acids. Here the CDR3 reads CASSRTGDTSYTEAFF. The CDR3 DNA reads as TGTGCCAGCAGTAGGACAGGGGATACCTCCTACACTGAAGCTTTCTTT. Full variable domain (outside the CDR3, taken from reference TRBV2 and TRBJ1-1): EPEVTQTPSHQVTQMGQEVILRCVPISNHLYFYWYRQILGQKVEFLVSFYNNEISEKSEIFDDQFSVERPDGSNFTLKIRSTKLEDSAMYFCASSRTGDTSYTEAFFGQGTRLTVV.

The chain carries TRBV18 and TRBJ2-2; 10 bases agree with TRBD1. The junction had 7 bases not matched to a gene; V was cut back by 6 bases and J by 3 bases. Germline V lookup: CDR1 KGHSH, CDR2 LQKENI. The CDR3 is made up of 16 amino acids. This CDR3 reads CASSPRQGADTGELFF. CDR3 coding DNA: TGTGCCAGCTCTCCTCGACAGGGGGCTGACACCGGGGAGCTGTTTTTT.

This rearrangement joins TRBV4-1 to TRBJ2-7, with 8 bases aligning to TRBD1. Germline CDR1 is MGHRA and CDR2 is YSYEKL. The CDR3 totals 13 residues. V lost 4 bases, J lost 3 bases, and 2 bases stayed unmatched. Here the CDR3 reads CASSRGTGYEQYF. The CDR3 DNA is TGCGCCAGCAGCCGTGGGACAGGCTACGAGCAGTACTTC.

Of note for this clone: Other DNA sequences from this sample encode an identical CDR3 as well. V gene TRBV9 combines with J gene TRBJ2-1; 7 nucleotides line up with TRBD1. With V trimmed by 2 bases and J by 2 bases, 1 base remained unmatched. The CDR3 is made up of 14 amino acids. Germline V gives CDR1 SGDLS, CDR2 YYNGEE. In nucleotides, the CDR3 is TGTGCCAGCAGCGTGGGGACAGCCTACAATGAGCAGTTCTTC. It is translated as CASSVGTAYNEQFF.

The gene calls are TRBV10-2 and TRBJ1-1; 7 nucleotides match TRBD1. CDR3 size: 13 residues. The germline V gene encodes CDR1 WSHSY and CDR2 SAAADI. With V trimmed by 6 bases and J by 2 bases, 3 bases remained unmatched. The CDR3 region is CASSRQGNTEAFF. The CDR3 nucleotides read TGCGCCAGCAGCCGACAGGGAAACACTGAAGCTTTCTTT.

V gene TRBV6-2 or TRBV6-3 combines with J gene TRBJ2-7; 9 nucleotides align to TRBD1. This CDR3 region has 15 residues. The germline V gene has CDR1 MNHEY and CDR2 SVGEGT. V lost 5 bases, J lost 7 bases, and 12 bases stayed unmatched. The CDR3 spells CASSRGTGTSEEQYF. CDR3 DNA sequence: TGTGCCAGCAGTAGAGGGACAGGGACCTCCGAGGAGCAGTACTTC.

This CDR3 is CAWSTRVGSGNTIYF. In DNA form, the CDR3 reads TGTGCCTGGAGCACCAGGGTAGGCTCTGGAAACACCATATATTTT. The chain links TRBV30 to TRBJ1-3, with a tentative D call TRBD1 (5 bases). V lost 3 bases to trimming and J lost 0 bases, with 12 bases between them. This CDR3 spans 15 amino acids. CDR1 is GTSNPN, CDR2 SVGIG, per germline (reference sequence). Full variable domain (missing parts from reference TRBV30 and TRBJ1-3): SQTIHQWPATLVQPVGSPLSLECTVEGTSNPNLYWYRQAAGRGLQLLFYSVGIGQISSEVPQNLSASRPQDRQFILSSKKLLLSDSGFYLCAWSTRVGSGNTIYFGEGSWLTVV.

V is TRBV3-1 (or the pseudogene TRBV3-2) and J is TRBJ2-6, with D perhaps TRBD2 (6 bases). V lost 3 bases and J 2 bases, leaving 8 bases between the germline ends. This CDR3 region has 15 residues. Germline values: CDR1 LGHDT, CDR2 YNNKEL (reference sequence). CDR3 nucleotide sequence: TGTGCCAGCAGCCACTCTAGCGCTGGGGCCAACGTCCTGACTTTC. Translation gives CASSHSSAGANVLTF.

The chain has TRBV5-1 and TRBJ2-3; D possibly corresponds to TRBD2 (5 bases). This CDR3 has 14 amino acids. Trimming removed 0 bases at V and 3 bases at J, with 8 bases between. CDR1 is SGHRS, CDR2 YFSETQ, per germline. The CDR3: CASSLGWTTDTQYF. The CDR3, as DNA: TGCGCCAGCAGCTTGGGGTGGACTACAGATACGCAGTATTTT. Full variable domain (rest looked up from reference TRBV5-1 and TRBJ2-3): KAGVTQTPRYLIKTRGQQVTLSCSPISGHRSVSWYQQTPGQGLQFLFEYFSETQRNKGNFPGRFSGRQFSNSRSEMNVSTLELGDSALYLCASSLGWTTDTQYFGPGTRLTVL.

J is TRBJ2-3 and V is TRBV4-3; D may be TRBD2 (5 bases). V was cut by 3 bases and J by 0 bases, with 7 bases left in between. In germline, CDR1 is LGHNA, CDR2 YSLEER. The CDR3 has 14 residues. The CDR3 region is CASSQGDSTDTQYF. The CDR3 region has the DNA TGCGCCAGCAGCCAGGGAGACAGCACAGATACGCAGTATTTT.

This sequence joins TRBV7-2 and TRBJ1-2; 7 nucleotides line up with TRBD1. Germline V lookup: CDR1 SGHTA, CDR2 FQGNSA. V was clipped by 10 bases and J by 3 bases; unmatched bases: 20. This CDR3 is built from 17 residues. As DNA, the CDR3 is TGTGCCACCCAGCGCCGGAGGGGGCAAGGTATCGACTATGGCTACACCTTC. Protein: CATQRRRGQGIDYGYTF.

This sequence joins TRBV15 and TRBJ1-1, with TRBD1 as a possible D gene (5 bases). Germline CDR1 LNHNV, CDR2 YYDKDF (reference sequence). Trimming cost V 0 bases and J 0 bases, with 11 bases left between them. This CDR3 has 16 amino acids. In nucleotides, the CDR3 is TGTGCCACCAGCAGAGATTTGGACACGTTGAACACTGAAGCTTTCTTT. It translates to CATSRDLDTLNTEAFF.

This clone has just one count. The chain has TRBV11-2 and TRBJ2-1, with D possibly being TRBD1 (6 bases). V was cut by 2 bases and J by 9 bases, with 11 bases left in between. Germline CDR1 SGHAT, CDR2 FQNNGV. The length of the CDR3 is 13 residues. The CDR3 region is CASSLSGDREQFF. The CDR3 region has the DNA TGTGCCAGCAGCTTATCAGGGGACCGTGAGCAGTTCTTC.

CDR3: CASSLASQNYTF. The DNA of the CDR3 is TGTGCCAGCAGCTTAGCTAGCCAGAACTACACCTTC. V is TRBV7-9 and J is TRBJ1-2, with D unclear. CDR1 and CDR2 (germline): SEHNR, FQNEAQ (reference sequence). V lost 0 bases and J lost 10, with 9 bases in between. The CDR3 is 12 amino acids.

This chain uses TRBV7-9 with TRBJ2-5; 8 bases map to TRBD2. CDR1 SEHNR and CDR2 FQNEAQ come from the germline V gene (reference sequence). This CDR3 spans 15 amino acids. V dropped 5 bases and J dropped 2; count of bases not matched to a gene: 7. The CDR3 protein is CASSPAAGGQETQYF. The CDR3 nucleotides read TGTGCCAGCAGCCCAGCTGCGGGAGGACAAGAGACCCAGTACTTC.

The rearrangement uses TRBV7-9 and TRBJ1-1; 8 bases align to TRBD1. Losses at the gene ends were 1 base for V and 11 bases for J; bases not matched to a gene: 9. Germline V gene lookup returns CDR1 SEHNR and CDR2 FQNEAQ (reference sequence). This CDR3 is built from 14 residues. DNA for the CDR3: TGTGCCAGCAGCTTAGAGGCGGACAGGGTGGGGGCTTTCTTT. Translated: CASSLEADRVGAFF. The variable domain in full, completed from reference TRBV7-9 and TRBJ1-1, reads DTGVSQNPRHKITKRGQNVTFRCDPISEHNRLYWYRQTLGQGPEFLTYFQNEAQLEKSRLLSDRFSAERPKGSFSTLEIQRTEQGDSAMYLCASSLEADRVGAFFGQGTRLTVV.

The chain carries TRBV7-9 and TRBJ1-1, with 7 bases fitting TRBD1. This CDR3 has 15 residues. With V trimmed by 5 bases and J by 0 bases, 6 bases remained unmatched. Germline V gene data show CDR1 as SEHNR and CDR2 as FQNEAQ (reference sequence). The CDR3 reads CASSLPGQMNTEAFF. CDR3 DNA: TGTGCCAGCAGCCTACCGGGACAGATGAACACTGAAGCTTTCTTT. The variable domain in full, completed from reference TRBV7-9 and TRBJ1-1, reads DTGVSQNPRHKITKRGQNVTFRCDPISEHNRLYWYRQTLGQGPEFLTYFQNEAQLEKSRLLSDRFSAERPKGSFSTLEIQRTEQGDSAMYLCASSLPGQMNTEAFFGQGTRLTVV.

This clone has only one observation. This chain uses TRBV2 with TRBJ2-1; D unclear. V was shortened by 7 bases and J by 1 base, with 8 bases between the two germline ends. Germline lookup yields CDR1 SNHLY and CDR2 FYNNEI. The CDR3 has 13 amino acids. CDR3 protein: CASNGASYNEQFF. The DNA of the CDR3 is TGTGCCAGCAACGGAGCATCCTACAATGAGCAGTTCTTC.

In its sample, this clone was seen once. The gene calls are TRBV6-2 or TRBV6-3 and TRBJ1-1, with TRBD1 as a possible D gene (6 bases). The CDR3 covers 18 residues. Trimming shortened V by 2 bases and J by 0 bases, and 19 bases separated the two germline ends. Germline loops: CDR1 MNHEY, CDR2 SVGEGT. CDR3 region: CASSYQIGQGRVNTEAFF. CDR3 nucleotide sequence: TGTGCCAGCAGTTACCAAATAGGTCAGGGGCGCGTGAACACTGAAGCTTTCTTT.

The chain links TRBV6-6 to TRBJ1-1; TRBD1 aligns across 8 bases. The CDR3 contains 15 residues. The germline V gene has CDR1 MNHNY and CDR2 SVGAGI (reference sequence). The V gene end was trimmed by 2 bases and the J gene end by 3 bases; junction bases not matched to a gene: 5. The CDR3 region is CASSYGQGGHTEAFF. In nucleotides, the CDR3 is TGTGCCAGCAGTTACGGACAGGGCGGGCACACTGAAGCTTTCTTT.